This TCR beta chain was found in a study of blood T cell repertoires in COVID-19. This table comes from immunoSEQ multiplex PCR, and its TCRdb copy is limited to in-frame clones, with some not included. The sample lists fewer than 450,000 clones, approximately 91% occurring once. V was shortened by 5 bases and J by 2 bases, with 11 bases between the two germline ends. The CDR3 is 14 amino acids. Germline CDR1 reads KGHSH; CDR2 reads LQKENI. The chain recombines TRBV18 with TRBJ2-3; D is undetermined. The sequence was obtained from a woman in her thirties or forties with acute COVID-19. The sample taken for sequencing was PBMCs or T cells enriched from blood (not recorded which). This CDR3 is CASSAESYTDTQYF. The DNA for the CDR3 is TGTGCCAGCTCAGCGGAATCTTACACAGATACGCAGTATTTT. The variable domain in full, with the rest retrieved from reference TRBV18 and TRBJ2-3, is NAGVMQNPRHLVRRRGQEARLRCSPMKGHSHVYWYRQLPEEGLKFMVYLQKENIIDESGMPKERFSAEFPKEGPSILRIQQVVRGDSAAYFCASSAESYTDTQYFGPGTRLTVL.